One sample yielded the 30 T cell receptor beta chains listed below, sequenced in a study of low-dose radiotherapy and immunotherapy resistance in tumors. Time point denoted: after trial treatment. This sample's treatment: LDRT plus nivolumab, ipilimumab, low-dose cyclophosphamide and aspirin (RACIN trial). Covering alpha and beta chains, TRAV- and TRBV-specific primers were used for the first-strand cDNA. Over approximately 20 PCR cycles, TCRs were amplified from a constant-region primer and V-primer adapter. MiXCR was run by TCRdb on the reads, yielding one entry per CDR3 protein. The sample holds roughly 100,000 distinct CDR3 sequences; 20% to 25% are singletons and the top ten take roughly 12%. The sample here was PBMCs, taken after low-dose radiotherapy plus immunotherapy. The receptors here all came from a female donor with ovarian cancer.

This clonotype was counted ten times or more. The V and J genes are TRBV5-1 and TRBJ2-3; weak D call: TRBD2 (6 bases). Per germline, CDR1 SGHRS and CDR2 YFSETQ. V lost 5 bases, J lost 2 bases, and 12 bases lay in between. The CDR3 sequence is 14 residues long. The DNA of the CDR3 is TGCGCCAGCAGGGCCGGGACTTACACAGATACGCAGTATTTT. Translating it yields CASRAGTYTDTQYF. Variable domain in full (rest from reference TRBV5-1 and TRBJ2-3): KAGVTQTPRYLIKTRGQQVTLSCSPISGHRSVSWYQQTPGQGLQFLFEYFSETQRNKGNFPGRFSGRQFSNSRSEMNVSTLELGDSALYLCASRAGTYTDTQYFGPGTRLTVL.

The table lists this clonotype with many counts. V gene TRBV28 combines with J gene TRBJ2-2; no clear D. Trimming left V 5 bases short and J 5 bases short, with 6 bases between. The CDR3 has 12 amino acids. CDR1 is MDHEN and CDR2 is SYDVKM in the germline V gene. The CDR3 DNA is TGTGCCAGCAGTGCCCAGACCGGGGAGCTGTTTTTT. Translation: CASSAQTGELFF.

This clonotype occurred many times. The rearrangement uses TRBV7-2 and TRBJ2-1, with 7 nucleotides matching TRBD2. Germline CDR1 SGHTA, CDR2 FQGNSA. The CDR3 length is 16 residues. Trimming took 2 bases from V and 6 from J; bases not matched to a gene: 10. The DNA of the CDR3 is TGTGCCAGCAGCTTATGGGCCAGCGGGACCCCCAATGAGCAGTTCTTC. Translated: CASSLWASGTPNEQFF. The whole variable domain, filled in from reference TRBV7-2 and TRBJ2-1, reads GAGVSQSPSNKVTEKGKDVELRCDPISGHTALYWYRQSLGQGLEFLIYFQGNSAPDKSGLPSDRFSAERTGGSVSTLTIQRTQQEDSAVYLCASSLWASGTPNEQFFGPGTRLTVL.

The table lists this clonotype with many counts. The V and J genes are TRBV20-1 and TRBJ2-1; 11 bases line up with TRBD2. The V gene end was trimmed by 1 base and the J gene end by 6 bases; junction bases not matched to a gene: 17. The CDR3 length is 19 residues. Germline V CDR1 and CDR2: DFQATT, SNEGSKA (reference sequence). CDR3 sequence reads: CSARAPLTRTSGRGNEQFF. The CDR3 DNA follows: TGCAGTGCTAGAGCCCCACTTACCCGAACTAGCGGGAGAGGCAATGAGCAGTTCTTC.

Ten or more counts support this clonotype. The chain combines TRBV7-2 with TRBJ2-5; unclear D gene. Germline CDR1 SGHTA, CDR2 FQGNSA. The CDR3 runs to 15 residues. With 1 base removed from V and 5 bases from J, the gap between germline ends came to 14 bases. CDR3 nucleotides: TGTGCCAGCAGCTTAGTAATAGGACCGCCGGAGACCCAGTACTTC. Its protein is CASSLVIGPPETQYF.

About this clonotype itself: A much larger clone sits a single nucleotide away, making a read error possible. The V call is TRBV6-5, the J call TRBJ2-1; a possible D gene is TRBD1 (5 bases). The germline gives CDR1 MNHEY, CDR2 SVGAGI. The CDR3 extends over 14 amino acids. V was clipped by 2 bases and J by 8 bases, with 13 bases between them. The DNA for the CDR3 is TGTGCCAGCAGTTACCAGAAGGGGTACCATGAGCAGTTCTTC. It yields the protein CASSYQKGYHEQFF.

This clonotype was observed at least ten times. CDR3 loop: CASSLYGSQETQYF. For the CDR3, the DNA is TGTGCCAGCAGCTTATATGGTAGCCAGGAGACCCAGTACTTC. The genes are TRBV7-2 and TRBJ2-5; D remains unclear. CDR1 and CDR2 (germline): SGHTA, FQGNSA. This CDR3 contains 14 residues. The ends were cut back, 2 bases at V and 5 bases at J, with 12 bases in the middle.

The CDR3 sequence is CASSLESANYGYTF. The CDR3 nucleotides are TGCGCCAGCAGCTTGGAGTCAGCTAACTATGGCTACACCTTC. This chain links TRBV5-1 with TRBJ1-2; D uncertain. Trimming took off 0 bases at V and 0 bases at J, with 6 bases between the two ends. The CDR3 totals 14 residues. The germline CDR1 and CDR2 sequences are SGHRS and YFSETQ.

This clonotype was detected ten times or more. This chain links TRBV5-4 with TRBJ2-5, with 10 bases identical to TRBD2. Trimming took 6 bases from V and 6 from J; bases not matched to a gene: 2. CDR1 is SGHNT and CDR2 is YYREEE in the germline V gene (reference sequence). The CDR3 is 12 residues long. CDR3 protein: CASTSGGKTQYF. DNA of the CDR3: TGTGCCAGCACTAGCGGGGGAAAGACCCAGTACTTC.

This clonotype has a count of ten or more. V usage is TRBV2 and J usage is TRBJ2-1; perhaps TRBD2 as D (5 bases). The CDR3 consists of 14 residues. The germline V and J ends were trimmed by 1 base and 7 bases, with 11 bases remaining between them. The germline gives CDR1 SNHLY, CDR2 FYNNEI. Here the CDR3 DNA reads TGTGCCAGCAGTGAAGACAATCGGGGAAATGAGCAGTTCTTC. Amino acid sequence: CASSEDNRGNEQFF.

This chain joins TRBV5-4 and TRBJ1-4; maybe TRBD1 (6 bases). CDR1 and CDR2 (germline): SGHNT, YYREEE (reference sequence). The CDR3 runs 14 residues. The ends were cut back, 3 bases at V and 7 bases at J, with 13 bases in the middle. The CDR3 protein is CASSSTRGGEKLFF. CDR3 DNA: TGTGCCAGCAGCTCGACCAGAGGGGGTGAAAAACTGTTTTTT.

This clonotype appeared once. This likely came from a read error, as a far larger clone is one base away. The V call is TRBV6-6, the J call TRBJ2-6, with D unresolved. Looked up from germline, CDR1 is MNHNY and CDR2 is SVGAGI (reference sequence). This CDR3 is 16 amino acids long. CDR3 DNA sequence: TGTGTCAGCAGTGCCTTTTTTGGGCCTGGGGCCAACGTCCTGACTTTC. Its protein is CVSSAFFGPGANVLTF.

There are many counts of this clonotype. The gene calls are TRBV28 and TRBJ2-7, with a possible D match to TRBD2 (5 bases). V was shortened by 4 bases and J by 2 bases, with 9 bases between the two germline ends. The CDR3 consists of 13 residues. CDR1 is MDHEN and CDR2 is SYDVKM in the germline V gene. DNA for the CDR3: TGTGCCAGCAGTTCGCCGGGGACCTACGAGCAGTACTTC. Residues: CASSSPGTYEQYF.

This clonotype was detected many times. This chain connects TRBV12-3 or TRBV12-4 to TRBJ2-7, with 9 bases aligning to TRBD1. The CDR3 runs 14 residues. V trimming: 2 bases; J trimming: 4 bases; junction bases outside the gene matches: 3. The CDR3 DNA sequence: TGTGCCAGCAGTTTAAGGGGACAGGGTTACGAGCAGTACTTC. Its protein is CASSLRGQGYEQYF.

This clonotype was detected ten times or more. The chain carries TRBV11-1 and TRBJ1-1, with D unresolved. CDR3 length: 12 residues. Trimming left V 2 bases short and J 6 bases short, with 7 bases between. CDR1 SGHAT and CDR2 FQDESV come from the germline V gene (reference sequence). Here the CDR3 DNA reads TGTGCCAGCAGCTTAATGACTTCTGAAGCTTTCTTT. It yields the protein CASSLMTSEAFF.

This clonotype was seen at least ten times. CDR3 amino acids: CASTRTGWGQPQHF. CDR3 DNA: TGTGCCAGCACCAGGACAGGTTGGGGACAGCCCCAGCATTTT. V gene TRBV6-1 combines with J gene TRBJ1-5, with 7 bases that match TRBD1. CDR3 length equals 14 residues. Germline-derived CDR1 and CDR2 are MNHNS and SASEGT. Trimming at V came to 7 bases and at J to 7 bases, leaving 10 bases not matched to a gene.

This clonotype occurred many times. The gene calls are TRBV7-2 and TRBJ1-2; D gene uncertain. CDR1 SGHTA and CDR2 FQGNSA come from the germline V gene. The V end was cut by 1 base, the J end by 8 bases, with 11 bases between. CDR3 length equals 13 residues. This CDR3 reads CASSLGGGIGYTF. DNA for the CDR3: TGTGCCAGCAGCTTAGGAGGCGGGATAGGCTACACCTTC.

V gene TRBV13 combines with J gene TRBJ1-5; D is ambiguous. Germline values: CDR1 PRHDT, CDR2 FYEKMQ (reference sequence). Trimming took 0 bases from V and 5 from J, leaving 2 bases between them. The CDR3 spans 12 residues. CDR3 protein: CASSLGDQPQHF. The CDR3 DNA follows: TGTGCCAGCAGCTTAGGGGATCAGCCCCAGCATTTT.

In this sample, this clonotype turned up many times. V usage is TRBV30 and J usage is TRBJ2-3; 7 bases align to TRBD2. Per the germline V gene, CDR1 is GTSNPN and CDR2 is SVGIG (reference sequence). With 5 bases clipped from V and 2 bases from J, the junction kept 4 bases outside the gene matches. The CDR3 spans 13 residues. CDR3 residues: CAWGLVLTDTQYF. CDR3 DNA sequence: TGTGCCTGGGGACTAGTACTCACAGATACGCAGTATTTT.

This clonotype was counted many times. This chain uses TRBV19 with TRBJ2-2; 8 bases are shared with TRBD1. After removal of 6 bases from V and 5 bases from J, the junction contained 5 bases not matched to a gene. CDR3 length equals 14 residues. Germline assignment: CDR1 LNHDA and CDR2 SQIVND (reference sequence). CDR3 in amino acids: CASRDRGGTGELFF. The CDR3 DNA reads as TGTGCCAGTAGAGACAGGGGTGGGACCGGGGAGCTGTTTTTT.

This clonotype was counted many times. The rearrangement uses TRBV12-3 or TRBV12-4 and TRBJ2-3; D unresolved. The CDR3 spans 13 residues. V lost 3 bases to trimming and J lost 2 bases, with 6 bases between them. CDR3 bases: TGTGCCAGCAGTTTTCGCCCCACAGATACGCAGTATTTT. This sequence encodes CASSFRPTDTQYF.

This clonotype was counted many times. The V gene is TRBV19, the J gene TRBJ1-1; maybe TRBD1 (5 bases). The CDR3 runs to 14 residues. Germline V lookup: CDR1 LNHDA, CDR2 SQIVND (reference sequence). The ends were cut back, 5 bases at V and 10 bases at J, with 20 bases in the middle. For the CDR3, the DNA is TGTGCCAGTAGTGGCCCGGGCAGGGTAGGGCGAGCTTTCTTT. Amino acids: CASSGPGRVGRAFF.

This clonotype was seen at least ten times. V is TRBV27 and J is TRBJ2-1; maybe TRBD2 (5 bases). Trimming removed 6 bases at V and 4 bases at J, with 16 bases between. Germline values: CDR1 MNHEY, CDR2 SMNVEV (reference sequence). There are 15 residues in the CDR3. The CDR3 region has the DNA TGTGCCAGCAGGATTGATCTAGCAGTTTACAATGAGCAGTTCTTC. Its protein product is CASRIDLAVYNEQFF.

Concerning this clonotype itself: One base away lies a much larger clone, so this may be a sequencing read error. The chain uses TRBV7-6 and TRBJ2-1, with 12 bases fitting TRBD2. This CDR3 spans 20 amino acids. J gave up 2 bases and V 4 bases, and 15 bases lay outside the gene matches. CDR1 SGHVS and CDR2 FNYEAQ come from the germline V gene. CDR3 region: CASSYRLAGDLRVTYNEQFF. In nucleotides, the CDR3 is TGTGCCAGCAGCTACCGACTAGCGGGGGACCTTAGAGTGACCTACAATGAGCAGTTCTTC.

The chain carries TRBV19 and TRBJ1-6; tentative D call: TRBD1 (6 bases). The V end lost 6 bases, the J end lost 10 bases, and 16 bases lay between the germline ends. The CDR3 contains 14 residues. The germline gives CDR1 LNHDA, CDR2 SQIVND (reference sequence). This chain's CDR3 is CASRAPRGPSPLHF. Here the CDR3 DNA reads TGTGCCAGTAGAGCCCCGCGGGGGCCATCACCCCTCCACTTT.

The chain combines TRBV5-6 with TRBJ2-7; D possibly corresponds to TRBD2 (6 bases). The germline V gene has CDR1 SGHDT and CDR2 YYEEEE. Between the trimmed V and J ends, which lost 4 bases and 7 bases, there was a span of 15 bases. The CDR3 runs to 13 residues. The CDR3 here is CASSPGPAGEQYF. DNA for the CDR3: TGTGCCAGCAGCCCAGGACCCGCGGGGGAGCAGTACTTC.

This clonotype came up many times. The V gene is TRBV18, the J gene TRBJ1-5; possible D gene TRBD1, 5 bases. CDR1 and CDR2 from the germline V gene are KGHSH and LQKENI. The germline V and J ends were trimmed by 4 bases and 0 bases, with 16 bases remaining between them. CDR3 length: 17 amino acids. For the CDR3, the DNA is TGTGCCAGCTCACGTTTGGGGCCGCCCGATAGCAATCAGCCCCAGCATTTT. This codes for CASSRLGPPDSNQPQHF. The full variable domain, in which reference TRBV18 and TRBJ1-5 provide the parts outside the CDR3, is NAGVMQNPRHLVRRRGQEARLRCSPMKGHSHVYWYRQLPEEGLKFMVYLQKENIIDESGMPKERFSAEFPKEGPSILRIQQVVRGDSAAYFCASSRLGPPDSNQPQHFGDGTRLSIL.

This clonotype was detected only a few times. A much larger clone lies a single base off, so this may be a read error. The chain employs TRBV12-3 or TRBV12-4 and TRBJ2-7; tentatively, D is TRBD1 (6 bases). This CDR3 spans 13 amino acids. The CDR3 region has the DNA TGTGCCATCAGTTCCAACAGGGTGGGCGAGCAGTACTTC. It yields the protein CAISSNRVGEQYF.

This clonotype was recorded many times. The chain links TRBV19 to TRBJ2-7; 9 bases are a match to TRBD2. The germline CDR1 and CDR2 sequences are LNHDA and SQIVND (reference sequence). This CDR3 is built from 15 residues. V lost 3 bases to trimming and J lost 2 bases; unmatched junction nucleotides: 5. The CDR3 here is CASSITSGPAYEQYF. The CDR3 nucleotides read TGTGCCAGTAGTATCACTAGCGGGCCAGCCTACGAGCAGTACTTC.

This clonotype was recorded once. Germline is not matched at one junction end, which may reflect a read error. In nucleotides, the CDR3 is TGCAGTGTTAGATACGTTGGGGGGGGGGGCCGTCCAGATACGCAGTATTTT. Its translation: CSVRYVGGGGRPDTQYF. The chain has TRBV20-1 and TRBJ2-3; D is perhaps TRBD2 (7 bases). In germline, CDR1 is DFQATT, CDR2 SNEGSKA (reference sequence). The CDR3 runs 17 residues.